A single sample is the source of the 24 T cell receptor beta chains below, sequenced in a study of T cells in localized non-small cell lung cancer. Some clones are missing from TCRdb's copy, which holds only in-frame ones; the method was immunoSEQ multiplex PCR. The sample lists more than 4,500 clones, 30% to 40% occurring once. Here the sequenced sample was lung tumor tissue, taken before any cancer treatment. The origin of the receptors is a female donor of 60 years or more with stage I lung adenocarcinoma.

The chain has TRBV28 and TRBJ2-3; no reliable D call. With 2 bases removed from V and 0 bases from J, the gap between germline ends came to 6 bases. Germline loops: CDR1 MDHEN, CDR2 SYDVKM. CDR3 length equals 14 residues. The CDR3 here is CASSLRSSTDTQYF. For the CDR3, the DNA is TGTGCCAGCAGTTTACGTTCTAGCACAGATACGCAGTATTTT.

This clone has just a few counts. This sequence joins TRBV6-8 and TRBJ2-5; 9 positions agree with TRBD2. The CDR3 loop spans 15 amino acids. Germline V gives CDR1 MNHGY, CDR2 SAAAGT. V was clipped by 2 bases and J by 6 bases; unmatched bases: 7. The CDR3 loop reads CASSYVSSGEQTQYF. CDR3 DNA: TGTGCCAGCAGTTACGTCTCTAGCGGGGAACAGACCCAGTACTTC.

This clone was picked up one time. The chain carries TRBV7-5 and TRBJ2-1; the table's D gene call, TRBD2, was not cross checked with the DNA. TRBV7-5 has pseudogene status. CDR3 length: 14 residues. DNA of the CDR3: TGTGCCAGCAGCCAAGGGCTAGCGGGGGGTGAGCAGTTCTTC. Translating it yields CASSQGLAGGEQFF.

The gene calls are TRBV6-8 and TRBJ2-1; D is unresolved. The germline V gene has CDR1 MNHGY and CDR2 SAAAGT. V was cut by 2 bases and J by 7 bases, with 6 bases left in between. This CDR3 comprises 12 residues. CDR3 amino acids: CASSYGRNEQFF. The CDR3 nucleotides read TGTGCCAGCAGTTACGGACGGAATGAGCAGTTCTTC.

The chain combines TRBV19 with TRBJ1-1, with D unclear. CDR1 and CDR2 from the germline V gene are LNHDA and SQIVND (reference sequence). The CDR3 spans 13 residues. The ends were cut back, 6 bases at V and 1 base at J, with 9 bases in the middle. CDR3 amino acids: CASSPPTNTEAFF. The DNA for the CDR3 is TGTGCCAGTAGCCCCCCGACGAACACTGAAGCTTTCTTT.

This chain links TRBV28 with TRBJ1-5; D is unresolved. Germline assignment: CDR1 MDHEN and CDR2 SYDVKM. V was pared by 4 bases and J by 0 bases, with 4 bases between. CDR3 size: 13 residues. CDR3 region: CASSYPSNQPQHF. The CDR3 DNA follows: TGTGCCAGCAGTTACCCTAGCAATCAGCCCCAGCATTTT.

The rearrangement links TRBV29-1 to TRBJ1-2; 7 bases are shared with TRBD1. The CDR3 contains 13 residues. Germline loops: CDR1 SQVTM, CDR2 ANQGSEA. V lost 6 bases to trimming and J lost 4 bases; unmatched junction nucleotides: 8. CDR3 loop: CSVETGTAYGYTF. The CDR3 DNA reads TGCAGCGTGGAAACCGGGACAGCCTATGGCTACACCTTC.

The gene calls are TRBV11-3 and TRBJ2-2, with TRBD1 matching 8 bases. The V segment lost 4 bases and the J segment 4 bases; nucleotides outside the gene matches: 5. The CDR3 contains 15 residues. Germline values: CDR1 SGHNT, CDR2 YENEEA. The CDR3, as DNA: TGTGCCAGCAGCTCCAGGGGGCGCGCCACCGGGGAGCTGTTTTTT. Translating gives CASSSRGRATGELFF. Complete variable domain (other parts from reference TRBV11-3 and TRBJ2-2): EAGVVQSPRYKIIEKKQPVAFWCNPISGHNTLYWYLQNLGQGPELLIRYENEEAVDDSQLPKDRFSAERLKGVDSTLKIQPAELGDSAVYLCASSSRGRATGELFFGEGSRLTVL.

This clone was observed a handful of times. The chain is built from TRBV11-3 and TRBJ2-1; D is possibly TRBD2 (6 bases). Germline loops: CDR1 SGHNT, CDR2 YENEEA. The CDR3 runs 15 residues. V was trimmed by 4 bases and J by 6 bases, leaving 16 bases between them. As DNA, the CDR3 is TGTGCCAGCAGCTCGGGACTCCTCTCGGGCAATGAGCAGTTCTTC. Encoded protein: CASSSGLLSGNEQFF.

The V and J genes are TRBV9 and TRBJ2-7, with 8 bases aligning to TRBD1. The CDR3 is made up of 16 amino acids. The V gene end was trimmed by 4 bases and the J gene end by 3 bases; junction bases not matched to a gene: 12. Germline CDR1 SGDLS, CDR2 YYNGEE. The CDR3 nucleotides are TGTGCCAGCAGCTCCCCCCGACAGGGGCGGAACTACGAGCAGTACTTC. Translating gives CASSSPRQGRNYEQYF.

By its share, this clone is medium-sized. V usage is TRBV9 and J usage is TRBJ1-6; D gene unclear. The germline CDR1 and CDR2 sequences are SGDLS and YYNGEE. V was pared by 0 bases and J by 6 bases, with 10 bases between. The CDR3 is 15 amino acids. CDR3 residues: CASSVEPVSNSPLHF. The DNA of the CDR3 is TGTGCCAGCAGCGTAGAGCCAGTTAGTAATTCACCCCTCCACTTT.

The rearrangement links TRBV29-1 to TRBJ1-2, with 7 bases aligning to TRBD1. The CDR3 extends over 15 amino acids. Germline V lookup: CDR1 SQVTM, CDR2 ANQGSEA. V dropped 5 bases and J dropped 6; count of bases not matched to a gene: 15. CDR3 sequence reads: CSVYTRDSALDGYTF. In DNA, the CDR3 is TGCAGCGTTTATACCAGGGACAGCGCCTTGGATGGCTACACCTTC.

This chain links TRBV30 with TRBJ1-4; 9 bases line up with TRBD1. V trimming: 8 bases; J trimming: 7 bases; junction bases outside the gene matches: 5. The length of the CDR3 is 12 residues. From germline, CDR1 is GTSNPN and CDR2 SVGIG (reference sequence). In nucleotides, the CDR3 is TGTGCCCGGACAGGGGATACTGAAAAACTGTTTTTT. Its protein is CARTGDTEKLFF.

By sample share, this clone is medium-sized (0.01 to 0.1%). V is TRBV11-3 and J is TRBJ2-3; D ambiguous. Trimming took off 2 bases at V and 0 bases at J, with 9 bases between the two ends. The CDR3 is made up of 15 amino acids. From germline, CDR1 is SGHNT and CDR2 YENEEA. As DNA, the CDR3 is TGTGCCAGCAGCTTATTTGGATCTAGCACAGATACGCAGTATTTT. Protein: CASSLFGSSTDTQYF.

This chain connects TRBV9 to TRBJ2-3; 9 nucleotides align to TRBD2. V gave up 2 bases and J gave up 3 bases; unmatched junction bases: 1. Germline V gene data show CDR1 as SGDLS and CDR2 as YYNGEE. The CDR3 totals 14 residues. The CDR3 reads CASSVSGGTDTQYF. The DNA of the CDR3 is TGTGCCAGCAGCGTCAGCGGGGGGACAGATACGCAGTATTTT.

This clone has just a few counts. This chain connects TRBV6-8 to TRBJ2-5; either TRBD1 or TRBD2 may supply D (5 bases each). V lost 6 bases, J lost 1 base, and 12 bases lay in between. The CDR3 spans 14 residues. Germline V lookup: CDR1 MNHGY, CDR2 SAAAGT. The CDR3, as DNA: TGTGCCAGCAGACGGGACGGGGCCCAAGAGACCCAGTACTTC. This codes for CASRRDGAQETQYF.

The chain uses TRBV28 and TRBJ2-1; a weak D match, TRBD2 (7 bases). Per germline, CDR1 MDHEN and CDR2 SYDVKM. Trimming took 3 bases from V and 8 from J, leaving 11 bases between them. The CDR3 loop spans 13 amino acids. The CDR3 bases are TGTGCCAGCAGTTTGGGGGGGGCTTATGAGCAGTTCTTC. As protein: CASSLGGAYEQFF.

The J gene is TRBJ2-2, the V gene TRBV6-8, with unresolved D. There are 12 residues in the CDR3. Trimming removed 10 bases at V and 6 bases at J, with 12 bases between. CDR1 is MNHGY and CDR2 is SAAAGT in the germline V gene. CDR3 loop: CAIRKTAGELFF. The CDR3 nucleotides read TGTGCCATCAGGAAGACCGCCGGGGAGCTGTTTTTT.

The chain has TRBV6-8 and TRBJ2-2; 7 bases agree with TRBD1. The germline V gene encodes CDR1 MNHGY and CDR2 SAAAGT. The CDR3 consists of 16 residues. The V and J ends lost 0 bases and 2 bases, in that order; junction bases with no gene match: 3. CDR3: CASSYSTGRNTGELFF. In DNA form, the CDR3 reads TGTGCCAGCAGTTACTCGACAGGGCGAAACACCGGGGAGCTGTTTTTT.

V gene TRBV29-1 combines with J gene TRBJ2-3; maybe TRBD1 (5 bases). Germline-derived CDR1 and CDR2 are SQVTM and ANQGSEA. This CDR3 region has 13 residues. V was pared by 2 bases and J by 5 bases, with 11 bases between. This chain's CDR3 is CSVEQGLVDTQYF. CDR3 bases: TGCAGCGTTGAACAGGGATTAGTAGATACGCAGTATTTT.

This clone was detected only a few times. This chain joins TRBV6-8 and TRBJ1-1; no clear D. The CDR3 spans 15 residues. The germline CDR1 and CDR2 sequences are MNHGY and SAAAGT. V gave up 3 bases and J gave up 0 bases, with 11 bases separating them. The CDR3 sequence is CASSYMRRMNTEAFF. The CDR3 coding sequence is TGTGCCAGCAGTTATATGCGACGGATGAACACTGAAGCTTTCTTT.

V usage is TRBV19 and J usage is TRBJ2-7, with D tentatively TRBD2 (5 bases). V lost 4 bases and J 4 bases, leaving 14 bases between the germline ends. The germline gives CDR1 LNHDA, CDR2 SQIVND (reference sequence). CDR3 size: 14 residues. The CDR3 loop is CASSTTLDSYEQYF. DNA of the CDR3: TGTGCCAGTAGTACGACACTAGACTCTTACGAGCAGTACTTC.

This clone was counted between two and nine times. This rearrangement joins TRBV8-2 to TRBJ1-3; TRBD1, as called in the table, went unchecked against the DNA. TRBV8-2 is tagged as a pseudogene. The CDR3 consists of 13 residues. This chain's CDR3 is CASSPGDRNTIYF. The CDR3 coding sequence is TGTGCCAGCAGTCCAGGGGATCGAAACACCATATATTTT.

By sample fraction, this clone is medium-sized. J is TRBJ1-4 and V is TRBV1. TRBV1 is classified as a pseudogene. The CDR3 has 14 residues. In DNA form, the CDR3 reads TGCGCCAGCAGCCAAGACCGGGCCCGGGAAAAACTGTTTTTT. It is translated as CASSQDRAREKLFF.